Shown below are 20 T cell receptor beta chains from a single sample sequenced in a study of T cells in Graves' hyperthyroidism and ophthalmopathy. From RNA transcripts, TCR beta CDR3 regions were amplified. First-round RT-PCR with HTBI primers amplified the TCR CDR3 region. One entry per CDR3 protein results from TCRdb running MiXCR on the multiplex PCR reads. The sample has roughly 350,000 distinct CDR3 sequences, around 13% seen once; the top ten hold 30% to 40%. The sample consisted of blood. These receptors all stem from a woman aged 40-49 years with Graves' ophthalmopathy.

This clonotype was counted many times. This chain joins TRBV14 and TRBJ2-2; D might be TRBD2 (5 bases). The CDR3 is 16 amino acids. Looked up from germline, CDR1 is SGHDN and CDR2 is FVKESK. V lost 1 base and J 6 bases, leaving 15 bases between the germline ends. As DNA, the CDR3 is TGTGCCAGCAGCCAAGCCCCGCGAGGGTCGGCCGGGGAGCTGTTTTTT. Its translation is CASSQAPRGSAGELFF. The variable domain in full, completed from reference TRBV14 and TRBJ2-2, reads EAGVTQFPSHSVIEKGQTVTLRCDPISGHDNLYWYRRVMGKEIKFLLHFVKESKQDESGMPNNRFLAERTGGTYSTLKVQPAELEDSGVYFCASSQAPRGSAGELFFGEGSRLTVL.

This clonotype showed up many times. This sequence joins TRBV15 and TRBJ2-2; TRBD1 might be the D (6 bases). The germline V gene encodes CDR1 LNHNV and CDR2 YYDKDF (reference sequence). The CDR3 is 13 amino acids. The V and J ends lost 9 bases and 6 bases respectively, with 14 bases between them. The DNA of the CDR3 is TGTGCCACTAAGAGAAGGACAGCCGGGGAGCTGTTTTTT. Protein sequence: CATKRRTAGELFF.

This clonotype has a count of ten or more. This sequence joins TRBV11-1 and TRBJ2-1; TRBD2 agrees at 11 bases. The CDR3 sequence is 14 residues long. Germline assignment: CDR1 SGHAT and CDR2 FQDESV (reference sequence). V shed 8 bases and J 10 bases; nucleotides not matched to a gene: 10. In nucleotides, the CDR3 is TGTGCCAGCGGCCGTAGCGGGGGGGTTAAGGAGCAGTTCTTC. Translated, it gives CASGRSGGVKEQFF. Based on the CDR3 plus reference TRBV11-1 and TRBJ2-1, the full variable domain is EAEVAQSPRYKITEKSQAVAFWCDPISGHATLYWYRQILGQGPELLVQFQDESVVDDSQLPKDRFSAERLKGVDSTLKIQPAELGDSAMYLCASGRSGGVKEQFFGPGTRLTVL.

The V and J genes are TRBV6-1 and TRBJ1-1, with D perhaps TRBD1 (5 bases). CDR3 length equals 13 residues. The V end lost 5 bases, the J end lost 3 bases, and 10 bases lay between the germline ends. Germline V gene lookup returns CDR1 MNHNS and CDR2 SASEGT. The DNA of the CDR3 is TGTGCCAGCAGTCGAGAGGGGTACACTGAAGCTTTCTTT. Residues: CASSREGYTEAFF.

This clonotype was counted ten times or more. The rearrangement links TRBV6-1 to TRBJ2-1; 8 bases are a match to TRBD2. The CDR3 extends over 14 amino acids. The germline CDR1 and CDR2 sequences are MNHNS and SASEGT. V was clipped by 7 bases and J by 5 bases; unmatched bases: 7. The CDR3 is CASTRLAQNNEQFF. In DNA form, the CDR3 reads TGTGCCAGCACTCGACTAGCGCAAAACAATGAGCAGTTCTTC.

Ten or more counts support this clonotype. V gene TRBV12-3 or TRBV12-4 combines with J gene TRBJ2-1; 7 nucleotides agree with TRBD2. V shed 3 bases, J shed 4 bases, and the junction held 3 bases outside the gene matches. This CDR3 region has 14 residues. CDR3 loop: CASSLAGVYNEQFF. The DNA for the CDR3 is TGTGCCAGCAGTTTGGCGGGAGTGTACAATGAGCAGTTCTTC.

This clonotype has at least ten counts. The rearrangement links TRBV11-2 to TRBJ2-7, with 13 positions matching TRBD2. V gave up 5 bases and J gave up 6 bases; unmatched junction bases: 7. This CDR3 is 15 amino acids long. CDR1 is SGHAT, CDR2 FQNNGV, per germline. The CDR3 bases are TGTGCCAGCAGCCCCGGACTAGCGGGAGTCGGCGAGCAGTACTTC. Its protein product is CASSPGLAGVGEQYF.

To note about this clonotype: A much larger clone sits a single nucleotide away, making a read error possible. The chain combines TRBV20-1 with TRBJ2-1, with D possibly matching TRBD2 (5 bases). The CDR3 has 11 amino acids. Germline loops: CDR1 DFQATT, CDR2 SNEGSKA (reference sequence). The CDR3 region is CSTSPTREQFF. The CDR3 nucleotides read TGCAGTACTAGTCCCACTCGAGAGCAGTTCTTC.

In its sample, this clonotype was seen a few times. J is TRBJ1-4 and V is TRBV20-1, with D possibly being TRBD1 (6 bases). The germline V and J ends were trimmed by 5 bases and 8 bases, with 18 bases remaining between them. Germline-derived CDR1 and CDR2 are DFQATT and SNEGSKA (reference sequence). CDR3 length equals 14 residues. CDR3 in DNA: TGCAGTGCTCTCAAGCGGGGGCCTGGGGAAAAACTGTTTTTT. Amino acid sequence: CSALKRGPGEKLFF.

The chain has TRBV6-1 and TRBJ1-2, with D unresolved. The V and J ends lost 2 bases and 6 bases respectively, with 16 bases between them. This CDR3 comprises 15 residues. Germline V gene sequence: CDR1 MNHNS, CDR2 SASEGT. CDR3 bases: TGTGCCAGCAGTGAAAAGAAACCCTATCAAAATGGCTACACCTTC. It codes for CASSEKKPYQNGYTF.

This clonotype was picked up many times. V is TRBV12-3 or TRBV12-4 and J is TRBJ1-5, with D perhaps matching TRBD1 (5 bases). This CDR3 has 14 amino acids. The V gene lost 6 bases and the J gene lost 5 bases, with 14 bases spanning the gap. CDR3 nucleotides: TGTGCCAGCAGCCTTAAGGGGCATGATCAGCCCCAGCATTTT. This sequence encodes CASSLKGHDQPQHF.

This clonotype was counted a few times. The chain joins TRBV3-1 to TRBJ1-6, with D tentatively TRBD1 (5 bases). The CDR3 extends over 15 amino acids. V was cut by 1 base and J by 8 bases, with 12 bases left in between. Germline CDR1 is LGHDT and CDR2 is YNNKEL (reference sequence). This chain's CDR3 is CASSQVGGGYSPLHF. The CDR3, as DNA: TGTGCCAGCAGCCAAGTGGGTGGGGGGTATTCACCCCTCCACTTT.

The rearrangement joins TRBV5-4 to TRBJ2-7, with 11 bases identical to TRBD2. The CDR3 has 15 residues. Germline values: CDR1 SGHNT, CDR2 YYREEE (reference sequence). V was pared by 4 bases and J by 3 bases, with 6 bases of the junction left unmatched. The chain's CDR3 is CASSEYSGRDYEQYF. For the CDR3, the DNA is TGTGCCAGCAGCGAATATAGCGGGAGGGACTACGAGCAGTACTTC.

The rearrangement joins TRBV3-1 to TRBJ1-4; D is possibly TRBD1 (5 bases). Germline lookup yields CDR1 LGHDT and CDR2 YNNKEL (reference sequence). The CDR3 is 16 residues long. The V end was cut by 1 base, the J end by 5 bases, with 14 bases between. The CDR3 reads CASSQGQGGRNEKLFF. CDR3 in DNA: TGTGCCAGCAGCCAAGGTCAGGGCGGAAGAAATGAAAAACTGTTTTTT.

V usage is TRBV20-1 and J usage is TRBJ1-2; TRBD1 might be the D (6 bases). V lost 5 bases and J lost 7, with 14 bases in between. The CDR3 runs to 12 residues. The V gene's germline CDR1 is DFQATT and CDR2 SNEGSKA (reference sequence). CDR3: CSAYQGLGGYTF. The CDR3 nucleotides read TGCAGTGCTTACCAGGGGTTGGGTGGCTACACCTTC.

Many counts were recorded for this clonotype. The chain employs TRBV7-9 and TRBJ2-7; D gene unclear. The CDR3 loop spans 12 amino acids. The V gene's germline CDR1 is SEHNR and CDR2 FQNEAQ (reference sequence). Trimming stripped 3 bases from V and 2 bases from J, with 5 bases between. The CDR3 DNA sequence: TGTGCCAGCAGCTTTGGGACCTACGAGCAGTACTTC. Protein product: CASSFGTYEQYF.

This clonotype came up many times. The gene calls are TRBV19 and TRBJ2-7; TRBD1 matches 9 bases. The germline V gene encodes CDR1 LNHDA and CDR2 SQIVND (reference sequence). This CDR3 comprises 16 residues. V lost 5 bases to trimming and J lost 0 bases; unmatched junction nucleotides: 8. The CDR3 region has the DNA TGTGCCAGTAGTCCCGGGACAGGGTTTGGCTCCTACGAGCAGTACTTC. As protein: CASSPGTGFGSYEQYF.

This clonotype has only a few counts. This rearrangement joins TRBV19 to TRBJ1-1; TRBD1 might be the D (6 bases). The length of the CDR3 is 16 residues. CDR1 is LNHDA, CDR2 SQIVND, per germline (reference sequence). V gave up 7 bases and J gave up 0 bases, with 18 bases separating them. The CDR3, as DNA: TGTGCCAGTACTTGGAGGCCGGGACACTTGAACACTGAAGCTTTCTTT. This translates into CASTWRPGHLNTEAFF.

This clonotype showed up just a few times. The rearrangement joins TRBV15 to TRBJ2-1, with D possibly being TRBD1 (6 bases). Between the trimmed V and J ends, which lost 6 bases and 8 bases, there was a span of 14 bases. This CDR3 region has 13 residues. Germline lookup yields CDR1 LNHNV and CDR2 YYDKDF (reference sequence). The CDR3 loop is CATRRGHYDEQFF. The DNA of the CDR3 is TGTGCCACCAGGAGGGGACATTACGATGAGCAGTTCTTC.

The chain combines TRBV5-8 with TRBJ1-2; D uncertain. The CDR3 totals 14 residues. Germline CDR1 is SGHTS and CDR2 is YDEGEE. Trimming pared 4 bases from V and 5 bases from J, leaving 15 bases between. In nucleotides, the CDR3 is TGTGCCAGCAGCAATCCGGGTGTCGCATATGGCTACACCTTC. The encoded protein is CASSNPGVAYGYTF.